These 13 T cell receptor beta chains were sequenced from one sample in a study of patients with pleural tuberculosis (TCRdb year 2014). TCRdb names Illumina Genome Analyzer IIx as the instrument used. TCRdb trimmed public reads at Q25 via fastp, called clones via MiXCR and kept in-frame beta chains. CDR3 protein duplicates are merged, each entry listing the most common genes and DNA. In this sample the table shows around 50,000 distinct CDR3 sequences, approximately 7.5% of which occur a single time. The ten largest account for roughly 16% of the sample. These receptors all stem from a human donor with pleural tuberculosis.

This clonotype was found many times. This sequence joins TRBV6-2 or TRBV6-3 and TRBJ2-7; 8 bases line up with TRBD1. V was clipped by 0 bases and J by 5 bases; unmatched bases: 9. This CDR3 spans 16 amino acids. CDR1 is MNHEY and CDR2 is SVGEGT in the germline V gene. As DNA, the CDR3 is TGTGCCAGCAGTTACTCCATTGGACAGGGCGAGAACGAGCAGTACTTC. Encoded protein: CASSYSIGQGENEQYF.

In its sample, this clonotype was seen many times. This chain links TRBV28 with TRBJ1-2; 9 nucleotides match TRBD1. V was pared by 7 bases and J by 8 bases, with 8 bases of the junction left unmatched. Germline CDR1 is MDHEN and CDR2 is SYDVKM. The CDR3 runs to 13 residues. CDR3 sequence (DNA): TGTGCCAGCACCTTGGGACAGGGAGTCGGCTACACCTTC. Translation: CASTLGQGVGYTF.

This clonotype was observed a few times. The chain joins TRBV30 to TRBJ2-3; D ambiguous. Germline CDR1 and CDR2: GTSNPN and SVGIG (reference sequence). V was trimmed by 3 bases and J by 4 bases, leaving 8 bases between them. The length of the CDR3 is 12 residues. The CDR3 sequence is CAWRPRADTQYF. CDR3 bases: TGTGCCTGGAGGCCCAGAGCAGATACGCAGTATTTT.

This clonotype has a count of ten or more. This sequence joins TRBV12-3 or TRBV12-4 and TRBJ2-1; 12 nucleotides match TRBD2. This CDR3 has 17 amino acids. Unmatched junction bases numbered 10, after V lost 5 bases and J lost 5 bases. CDR3 residues: CASSLRVGLAGNNEQFF. The CDR3 DNA follows: TGTGCCAGCAGTCTAAGGGTGGGACTAGCGGGTAACAATGAGCAGTTCTTC.

There are many counts of this clonotype. For the CDR3, the DNA is TGCAGTGCTAGAATCAAGAACACTGAAGCTTTCTTT. Protein sequence: CSARIKNTEAFF. The rearrangement uses TRBV20-1 and TRBJ1-1; D not resolved. The germline V gene has CDR1 DFQATT and CDR2 SNEGSKA (reference sequence). CDR3 length: 12 residues. Trimming removed 2 bases at V and 1 base at J, with 5 bases between.

At least ten counts were recorded for this clonotype. V gene TRBV20-1 combines with J gene TRBJ2-5; no clear D. With 0 bases removed from V and 2 bases from J, the gap between germline ends came to 10 bases. The CDR3 is 14 residues long. Germline lookup yields CDR1 DFQATT and CDR2 SNEGSKA (reference sequence). This CDR3 reads CSARDLKEQETQYF. CDR3 bases: TGCAGTGCTAGAGATCTAAAGGAACAAGAGACCCAGTACTTC.

This clonotype was picked up many times. V gene TRBV7-8 combines with J gene TRBJ1-1, with D maybe TRBD1 (6 bases). With 1 base removed from V and 6 bases from J, the gap between germline ends came to 9 bases. CDR1 and CDR2 (germline): SGHVS, FQNEAQ. The CDR3 extends over 13 amino acids. The chain's CDR3 is CASSLGGQPEAFF. Written as DNA, the CDR3 is TGTGCCAGCAGCTTAGGCGGACAGCCTGAAGCTTTCTTT.

This clonotype was observed at least ten times. This chain links TRBV28 with TRBJ2-2, with D tentatively TRBD1 (6 bases). The CDR3 length is 14 residues. In germline, CDR1 is MDHEN, CDR2 SYDVKM. V gave up 6 bases and J gave up 0 bases, with 8 bases separating them. CDR3 nucleotide sequence: TGTGCCAGCAGGGGACACTCGAACACCGGGGAGCTGTTTTTT. Translating gives CASRGHSNTGELFF. The full variable domain, its missing parts supplied by reference TRBV28 and TRBJ2-2, is DVKVTQSSRYLVKRTGEKVFLECVQDMDHENMFWYRQDPGLGLRLIYFSYDVKMKEKGDIPEGYSVSREKKERFSLILESASTNQTSMYLCASRGHSNTGELFFGEGSRLTVL.

This clonotype was picked up many times. One junction end does not reproduce the germline sequence, and a read error may be involved. The rearrangement uses TRBV7-7 and TRBJ2-5; possible D gene TRBD1, 6 bases. The germline V gene encodes CDR1 SSHAT and CDR2 FNYEAQ (reference sequence). The CDR3 extends over 13 amino acids. For the CDR3, the DNA is TGTGCTAGCAGCCCACAGGGATCAGAGACCCAGTACTTC. Its protein product is CASSPQGSETQYF.

This clonotype was seen at least ten times. The genes are TRBV24-1 and TRBJ2-1; D is unclear. Germline lookup yields CDR1 KGHDR and CDR2 SFDVKD. With 1 base removed from V and 4 bases from J, the gap between germline ends came to 10 bases. The CDR3 totals 15 residues. The CDR3 coding sequence is TGTGCCACCAGTGATTTCACTCTCGGGTACAATGAGCAGTTCTTC. Its protein is CATSDFTLGYNEQFF.

The sample holds many counts of this clonotype. The chain employs TRBV20-1 and TRBJ2-1; D gene unclear. CDR1 and CDR2 (germline): DFQATT, SNEGSKA (reference sequence). Trimming cost V 3 bases and J 9 bases, with 12 bases left between them. This CDR3 is 12 amino acids long. The CDR3 here is CSARYPVGEQFF. The CDR3 nucleotides read TGCAGTGCTAGGTACCCCGTGGGTGAGCAGTTCTTC.

This clonotype was observed many times. J is TRBJ2-3 and V is TRBV20-1; no reliable D call. The V end was cut by 0 bases, the J end by 2 bases, with 18 bases between. Looked up from germline, CDR1 is DFQATT and CDR2 is SNEGSKA (reference sequence). This CDR3 comprises 17 residues. For the CDR3, the DNA is TGCAGTGCTAGAGATTCGTTACTGCTCTATGCCACAGATACGCAGTATTTT. Its protein product is CSARDSLLLYATDTQYF.

Only a few counts were recorded for this clonotype. The rearrangement uses TRBV5-1 and TRBJ2-1, with TRBD2 identical over 12 bases. Germline CDR1 is SGHRS and CDR2 is YFSETQ. The CDR3 is made up of 13 amino acids. Trimming at V came to 4 bases and at J to 13 bases, leaving 6 bases not matched to a gene. CDR3 amino acids: CASSPGLAGLQFF. The CDR3 coding sequence is TGCGCCAGCAGCCCGGGACTAGCGGGCCTACAGTTCTTC.